This TCR beta chain was sequenced during a study of T cell responses to AZD1222 COVID-19 vaccine. Study-wide findings and caveats: A mostly white British donor set with more females was recruited, and clonal diversity was possibly underestimated.

As concerns this clone: Its target is not known.

The protocol was immunoSEQ multiplex PCR, while the TCRdb copy is restricted to in-frame clones and leaves out a portion. The top ten clones hold approximately 3% of a sample with 98,000 or so clones, around 83% of them seen once. V gave up 4 bases and J gave up 2 bases, with 18 bases separating them. Per germline, CDR1 LGHDT and CDR2 YNNKEL (reference sequence). This CDR3 is built from 16 residues. The chain combines TRBV3-1 (or the pseudogene TRBV3-2) with TRBJ2-7; maybe TRBD1 (5 bases). The source is an adult in good health. The sample consisted of peripheral blood, taken on day 0 of AZD1222 vaccination. The CDR3 region has the DNA TGTGCCAGCAGCCCCACTCGGACATCCACAGCCTACGAGCAGTACTTC. Its translation: CASSPTRTSTAYEQYF.